Sequencing of this TCR beta chain was carried out in a study of PD-L1 blockade in urothelial cancer. The CDR3 has 13 amino acids. Per germline, CDR1 KGHSH and CDR2 LQKENI. V gave up 5 bases and J gave up 2 bases, with 9 bases separating them. Time point specified: pretreatment peripheral blood. Assay: immunoSEQ multiplex PCR; the TCRdb copy retains only in-frame clones and omits some. The sample contains around 71,000 clones, around four fifths of which appear only once. The rearrangement uses TRBV18 and TRBJ2-5; unclear D gene. The sample here was PBMCs, taken around atezolizumab (anti-PD-L1) treatment. The clonotype originates from a man aged 40-49 years with urothelial cancer. The CDR3 here is CASSTELQETQYF. The CDR3 DNA reads as TGTGCCAGCTCAACTGAGTTACAAGAGACCCAGTACTTC.